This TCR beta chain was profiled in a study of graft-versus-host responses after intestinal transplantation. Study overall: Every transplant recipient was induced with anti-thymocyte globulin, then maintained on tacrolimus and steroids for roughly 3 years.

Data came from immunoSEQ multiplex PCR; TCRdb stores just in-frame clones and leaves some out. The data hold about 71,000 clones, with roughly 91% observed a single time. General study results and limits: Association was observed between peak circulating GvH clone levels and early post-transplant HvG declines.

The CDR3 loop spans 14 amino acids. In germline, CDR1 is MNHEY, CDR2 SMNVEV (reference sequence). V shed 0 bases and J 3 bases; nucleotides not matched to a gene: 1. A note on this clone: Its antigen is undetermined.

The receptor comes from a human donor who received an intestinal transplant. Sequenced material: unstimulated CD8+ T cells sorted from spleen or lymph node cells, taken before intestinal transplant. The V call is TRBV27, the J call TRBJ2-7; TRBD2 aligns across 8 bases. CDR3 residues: CASSLSGTSYEQYF. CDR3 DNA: TGTGCCAGCAGTTTATCGGGGACTAGCTACGAGCAGTACTTC.